The clone carrying this TCR beta chain was seen at least ten times. This entry belongs to a study of T cells in Graves' hyperthyroidism and ophthalmopathy. TCR beta CDR3 regions were amplified from RNA transcripts. During a first-round RT-PCR of the TCR CDR3, the HTBI primer set was used. TCRdb called the multiplex PCR reads again in MiXCR, with one record for every CDR3 protein. The sample has some 350,000 distinct CDR3 sequences, roughly an eighth seen once. Uncontrolled infection, other autoimmune disease, pregnancy or lactation disqualified patients from enrolment. CDR1 and CDR2 from the germline V gene are SEHNR and FQNEAQ (reference sequence). The CDR3 sequence is 17 residues long. V was shortened by 1 base and J by 1 base, with 16 bases between the two germline ends.

The V gene is TRBV7-9, the J gene TRBJ1-1; a possible D gene is TRBD1 (5 bases). This TCR was sampled from a middle-aged woman with Graves' ophthalmopathy. Sequencing input: blood. The CDR3: CASSLGGVNRRNTEAFF. Written as DNA, the CDR3 is TGTGCCAGCAGCTTAGGGGGGGTGAACAGGAGGAACACTGAAGCTTTCTTT.